Each of the 8 T cell receptor beta chains below was sequenced from the same sample in a study of blood T cell repertoires in COVID-19 (TCRdb year 2020). Library preparation was by the immunoSEQ multiplex PCR assay. The clones in this table, taken by TCRdb from immuneACCESS, are in-frame only. Not every clone is retained; where verified, under half of the shortfall comes from an unresolved V gene, and the cause of the rest is unknown. This sample comprises some 130,000 clones, approximately 81% of them detected only once. Together, the top ten hold approximately 5% of the sample. Material for sequencing was PBMCs or T cells enriched from blood (not recorded which). The receptors originated from a man aged 35 to 55 with acute COVID-19.

The chain has TRBV3-1 (or the pseudogene TRBV3-2) and TRBJ2-7, with D hard to call. Deletions cut 1 base from V and 3 bases from J, with 16 bases between. CDR1 LGHDT and CDR2 YNNKEL come from the germline V gene (reference sequence). This CDR3 has 16 residues. The CDR3 nucleotides read TGTGCCAGCAGCCAAGGAGCAGCGCATCCCCTCTACGAGCAGTACTTC. This gives the protein CASSQGAAHPLYEQYF.

The chain combines TRBV11-2 with TRBJ1-1; possibly TRBD1 for D (5 bases). Deletions cut 1 base from V and 2 bases from J, with 11 bases between. Germline values: CDR1 SGHAT, CDR2 FQNNGV. The CDR3 consists of 15 residues. The chain's CDR3 is CASSLGGPGNTEAFF. The CDR3 DNA is TGTGCCAGCAGCTTAGGGGGCCCCGGCAACACTGAAGCTTTCTTT.

This clone was observed a few times. V is TRBV2 and J is TRBJ2-2; a weak D match, TRBD2 (5 bases). Trimming left V 3 bases short and J 1 base short, with 6 bases between. There are 14 residues in the CDR3. CDR1 is SNHLY, CDR2 FYNNEI, per germline. The CDR3 loop is CASSEEENTGELFF. Written as DNA, the CDR3 is TGTGCCAGCAGTGAGGAGGAGAACACCGGGGAGCTGTTTTTT.

A single count supports this clone. The rearrangement links TRBV6-5 to TRBJ1-2, with 9 bases matching TRBD1. Looked up from germline, CDR1 is MNHEY and CDR2 is SVGAGI. The CDR3 loop spans 13 amino acids. V lost 6 bases to trimming and J lost 4 bases; unmatched junction nucleotides: 3. The DNA for the CDR3 is TGTGCCAGCAGGGAGACAGGGGGCTATGGCTACACCTTC. It translates to CASRETGGYGYTF.

The J gene is TRBJ2-5, the V gene TRBV11-2; 12 positions agree with TRBD2. The V gene's germline CDR1 is SGHAT and CDR2 FQNNGV. CDR3 length: 15 amino acids. Germline trimming cut 6 bases from V and 4 bases from J; bases unmatched to any gene: 6. CDR3 residues: CASRLAGGPRETQYF. CDR3 nucleotide sequence: TGTGCCAGCAGACTAGCGGGGGGCCCACGAGAGACCCAGTACTTC.

V is TRBV27 and J is TRBJ2-2, with 8 bases that match TRBD2. There are 15 residues in the CDR3. Germline loops: CDR1 MNHEY, CDR2 SMNVEV (reference sequence). Trimming took 8 bases from V and 6 from J; bases not matched to a gene: 11. CDR3 in amino acids: CASGSLAGLAGELFF. As DNA, the CDR3 is TGTGCCAGCGGATCCCTAGCGGGCCTAGCCGGGGAGCTGTTTTTT.

This chain links TRBV7-2 with TRBJ2-7; the D is unclear. The CDR3 sequence is 14 residues long. Deletions cut 1 base from V and 5 bases from J, with 12 bases between. Germline V gene lookup returns CDR1 SGHTA and CDR2 FQGNSA. CDR3 nucleotide sequence: TGTGCCAGCAGCTTAGACTTGGAGTCCGACGAGCAGTACTTC. Residues: CASSLDLESDEQYF. Full variable domain (outside the CDR3, taken from reference TRBV7-2 and TRBJ2-7): GAGVSQSPSNKVTEKGKDVELRCDPISGHTALYWYRQSLGQGLEFLIYFQGNSAPDKSGLPSDRFSAERTGGSVSTLTIQRTQQEDSAVYLCASSLDLESDEQYFGPGTRLTVT.

The chain uses TRBV19 and TRBJ2-7; D gene ambiguous. This CDR3 is 11 amino acids long. CDR1 and CDR2 from the germline V gene are LNHDA and SQIVND (reference sequence). V lost 5 bases and J 3 bases, leaving 5 bases between the germline ends. This chain's CDR3 is CASSANYEQYF. The CDR3 nucleotides are TGTGCCAGTAGTGCGAACTACGAGCAGTACTTC.